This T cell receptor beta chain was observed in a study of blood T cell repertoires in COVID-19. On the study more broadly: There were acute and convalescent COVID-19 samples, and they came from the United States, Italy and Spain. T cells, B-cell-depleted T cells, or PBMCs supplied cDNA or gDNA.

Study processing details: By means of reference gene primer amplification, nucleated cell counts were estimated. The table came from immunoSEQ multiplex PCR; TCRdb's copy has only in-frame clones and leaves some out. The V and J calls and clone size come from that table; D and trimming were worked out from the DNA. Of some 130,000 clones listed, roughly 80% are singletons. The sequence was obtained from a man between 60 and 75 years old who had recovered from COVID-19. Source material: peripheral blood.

DNA of the CDR3: TGCGCCAGCAGCCTACCGGGACAGGGCACCGGGGAGCTGTTTTTT. Translating it yields CASSLPGQGTGELFF. This chain links TRBV4-1 with TRBJ2-2; TRBD1 agrees at 9 bases. CDR1 and CDR2 from the germline V gene are MGHRA and YSYEKL. The CDR3 is made up of 15 amino acids. V was clipped by 4 bases and J by 4 bases; unmatched bases: 4.